Listed below are T cell receptor beta chains from one sample, sequenced in a study of PD-L1 blockade in urothelial cancer. The method was immunoSEQ multiplex PCR; TCRdb's version includes in-frame clones alone and lacks a portion of them. In the table there are 35,000 to 45,000 clones, about 90% of which are singletons. Sample: PBMCs, taken around atezolizumab (anti-PD-L1) treatment. The source is a man between 65 and 85 years old with urothelial cancer. Each CDR3 is given with its conserved first and last residue. Fields, in order: clone size, J gene, D gene, V gene, CDR3 protein, CDR3 DNA. A D gene is named only where the DNA matches it firmly. Part of the rows lack a size; the others show once, few, many or a class for expanded clones.

>-|TRBJ2-3|-|TRBV6-5
CASSPTGNTQYF
TGTGCCAGCAGCCCGACGGGAAATACGCAGTATTTT
>-|TRBJ2-4|TRBD2|TRBV4-1
CASSQVPGGLGNIQYF
TGCGCCAGCAGCCAAGTCCCGGGAGGGCTGGGAAACATTCAGTACTTC
>-|TRBJ2-3|TRBD1|TRBV5-1
CASKGQRSTDTQYF
TGCGCCAGCAAGGGACAGAGAAGCACAGATACGCAGTATTTT
>-|TRBJ1-2|-|TRBV5-1
CASSGSGDYGYTF
TGCGCCAGCAGCGGTTCAGGGGACTATGGCTACACCTTC
>-|TRBJ2-3|TRBD2|TRBV2
CASTLSGTSGTTSTDTQYF
TGTGCCAGCACCCTATCTGGGACTAGCGGGACTACTAGCACAGATACGCAGTATTTT
>-|TRBJ1-2|-|TRBV6-1
CATPDRGNYGYTF
TGTGCCACCCCGGACAGAGGAAACTATGGCTACACCTTC
>once|TRBJ2-7|-|TRBV6-1
CASLSAPPSGEQYF
TGTGCCAGCTTATCTGCCCCTCCTTCGGGAGAGCAGTACTTC
>-|TRBJ1-1|TRBD1|TRBV28
CASSLGYRGVNTEAFF
TGTGCCAGCAGCCTCGGCTACAGGGGGGTGAACACTGAAGCTTTCTTT
>-|TRBJ2-3|TRBD2|TRBV6-1
CASKSGRGTDTQYF
TGTGCCAGCAAGAGCGGGAGAGGGACAGATACGCAGTATTTT
>few|TRBJ2-3|-|TRBV2
CASSEYGRADTQYF
TGTGCCAGCAGTGAATACGGGAGAGCAGATACGCAGTATTTT
>-|TRBJ2-1|-|TRBV28
CASSLPQGIVYNEQFF
TGTGCCAGCAGCCTCCCCCAGGGGATTGTGTACAATGAGCAGTTCTTC
>-|TRBJ2-4|-|TRBV28
CASSRTDIAKNIQYF
TGTGCCAGCAGCCGGACAGATATAGCCAAAAACATTCAGTACTTC
>-|TRBJ2-1|TRBD2|TRBV28
CASSFGTSGRRWVTAHNEQFF
TGTGCCAGCAGTTTCGGGACTAGCGGGAGAAGATGGGTTACAGCGCACAATGAGCAGTTCTTC
>-|TRBJ1-5|-|TRBV19
CASQGTVQPQHF
TGTGCCAGTCAGGGGACGGTTCAGCCCCAGCATTTT
>-|TRBJ2-7|-|TRBV5-4
CASSLVRAPYEQYF
TGTGCCAGCAGCTTGGTGAGGGCTCCCTACGAGCAGTACTTC
>-|TRBJ2-3|TRBD2|TRBV25-1
CAGSELNIAGGRDTQYF
TGTGCCGGCAGTGAATTAAATATAGCGGGAGGAAGGGATACGCAGTATTTT
>-|TRBJ2-1|TRBD2|TRBV5-1
CASSGLSGSDEQFF
TGCGCCAGCAGCGGCCTTAGCGGGAGTGATGAGCAGTTCTTC
>-|TRBJ2-1|TRBD2|TRBV6-5
CASSYGGVSYNEQFF
TGTGCCAGCAGTTACGGGGGGGTGTCCTACAATGAGCAGTTCTTC
>-|TRBJ2-1|-|TRBV18
CASSPVTSSKEQFF
TGTGCCAGCTCACCAGTGACTAGTAGCAAGGAGCAGTTCTTC
>-|TRBJ2-1|-|TRBV29-1
CSGQKSRTAPHGEQFF
TGCAGCGGCCAGAAATCCCGGACTGCGCCGCACGGCGAGCAGTTCTTC
>-|TRBJ2-5|TRBD2|TRBV9
CASSARTGGSQETQYF
TGTGCCAGCAGCGCCCGGACGGGAGGGTCACAAGAGACCCAGTACTTC
>few|TRBJ1-5|TRBD1|TRBV27
CATRTGRNQPQHF
TGTGCCACACGGACAGGACGGAATCAGCCCCAGCATTTT
>-|TRBJ2-1|TRBD2|TRBV5-1
CASSVTGRAPDEQFF
TGCGCCAGCAGCGTGACCGGGAGGGCCCCGGATGAGCAGTTCTTC
>-|TRBJ2-7|TRBD1|TRBV6-1
CASSEGQGRGEQYF
TGTGCCAGCAGTGAGGGACAGGGACGGGGCGAGCAGTACTTC
>-|TRBJ2-2|-|TRBV7-3
CASSPQVAANTGELFF
TGTGCCAGCAGCCCCCAGGTAGCGGCGAACACCGGGGAGCTGTTTTTT
>once|TRBJ1-1|TRBD1|TRBV28
CASSPSTGGGPLSRNTEAFF
TGTGCCAGCAGTCCATCGACAGGGGGCGGTCCCTTATCTCGGAACACTGAAGCTTTCTTT
>once|TRBJ2-1|TRBD2|TRBV11-2
CASSLVGLAGGWQFF
TGTGCCAGCAGCTTGGTGGGACTAGCGGGAGGATGGCAGTTCTTC
>-|TRBJ2-7|TRBD2|TRBV19
CASSSGRAGEQYF
TGTGCCAGTTCGAGCGGGAGGGCGGGGGAGCAGTACTTC
>-|TRBJ2-3|-|TRBV18
CASSPRGGVSTDTQYF
TGTGCCAGCTCACCACGCGGGGGCGTCAGCACAGATACGCAGTATTTT
>-|TRBJ2-7|-|TRBV28
CASSFYRRVRPYEQYF
TGTGCCAGCAGTTTTTACCGTCGGGTCCGTCCCTACGAGCAGTACTTC
>-|TRBJ1-3|-|TRBV18
CASSPTAQAISGNTIYF
TGTGCCAGCTCCCCCACGGCACAGGCGATCTCTGGAAACACCATATATTTT
>-|TRBJ2-5|TRBD2|TRBV28
CASSFGLGPETQYF
TGTGCCAGCAGTTTTGGACTAGGACCAGAGACCCAGTACTTC
>-|TRBJ2-7|TRBD1|TRBV27
CASSPDRVAREQYF
TGTGCCAGCAGTCCAGACAGGGTTGCGCGGGAGCAGTACTTC
>-|TRBJ2-1|-|TRBV6-5
CASSSKDSYNEQFF
TGTGCCAGCAGTTCCAAGGACAGTTACAATGAGCAGTTCTTC
>-|TRBJ2-1|TRBD2|TRBV5-1
CASSRTSGKINEQFF
TGCGCCAGCAGCCGGACTAGCGGGAAGATAAATGAGCAGTTCTTC
>-|TRBJ2-5|TRBD2|TRBV15
CATSRDRGGSSRGQYF
TGTGCCACCAGCAGAGATCGGGGCGGGAGTAGCCGGGGCCAGTACTTC
>-|TRBJ2-7|-|TRBV18
CASSQLQTSYEQYF
TGTGCCAGCTCACAGTTACAGACCTCCTACGAGCAGTACTTC
>-|TRBJ1-3|TRBD1|TRBV5-6
CASSLVGQGEGNTIYF
TGTGCCAGCAGCTTGGTGGGTCAGGGGGAAGGAAACACCATATATTTT
>-|TRBJ2-5|TRBD2|TRBV19
CASSRTSGRASQETQYF
TGTGCCAGTAGTCGGACTAGCGGGAGGGCCTCCCAAGAGACCCAGTACTTC
>-|TRBJ1-2|-|TRBV9
CASSVGSGQSRPWDYGYTF
TGTGCCAGCAGCGTAGGGTCGGGACAATCTCGCCCTTGGGACTATGGCTACACCTTC
>-|TRBJ2-1|TRBD2|TRBV4-2
CASSHEPGLAGGPYNEQFF
TGTGCCAGCAGCCACGAACCGGGACTAGCGGGAGGGCCCTACAATGAGCAGTTCTTC